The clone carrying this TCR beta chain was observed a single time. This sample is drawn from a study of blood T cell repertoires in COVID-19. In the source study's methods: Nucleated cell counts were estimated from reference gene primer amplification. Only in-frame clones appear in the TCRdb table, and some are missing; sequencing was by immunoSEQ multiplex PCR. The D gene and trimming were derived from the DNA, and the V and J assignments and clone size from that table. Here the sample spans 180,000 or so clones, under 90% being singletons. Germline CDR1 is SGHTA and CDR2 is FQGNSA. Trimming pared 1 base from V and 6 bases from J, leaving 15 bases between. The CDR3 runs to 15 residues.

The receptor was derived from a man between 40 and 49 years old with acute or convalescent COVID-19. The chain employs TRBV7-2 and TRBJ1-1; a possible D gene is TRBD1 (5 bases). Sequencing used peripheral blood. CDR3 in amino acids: CASSLGLGGRAEAFF. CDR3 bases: TGTGCCAGCAGCTTAGGATTGGGGGGTCGCGCTGAAGCTTTCTTT.